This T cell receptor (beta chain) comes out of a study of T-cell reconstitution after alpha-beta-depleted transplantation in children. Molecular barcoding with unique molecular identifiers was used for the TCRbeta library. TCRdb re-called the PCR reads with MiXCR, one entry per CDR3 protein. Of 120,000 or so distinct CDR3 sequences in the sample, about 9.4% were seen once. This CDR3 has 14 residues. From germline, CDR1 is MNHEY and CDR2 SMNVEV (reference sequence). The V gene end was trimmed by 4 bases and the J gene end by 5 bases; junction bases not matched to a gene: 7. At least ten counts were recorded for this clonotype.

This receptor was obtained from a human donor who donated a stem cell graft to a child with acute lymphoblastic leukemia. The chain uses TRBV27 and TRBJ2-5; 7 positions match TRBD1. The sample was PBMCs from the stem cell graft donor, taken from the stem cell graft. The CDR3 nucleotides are TGTGCCAGCAGTTCCGGGACAGTAAGGGAGACCCAGTACTTC. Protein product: CASSSGTVRETQYF.